A selection of T cell receptor beta chains follows, all from one sample in a study of T cell responses to AZD1222 COVID-19 vaccine. Profiling relied on immunoSEQ multiplex PCR, and the TCRdb table lists in-frame clones only, not all of them. The profile shows 130,000 to 150,000 clones, about nine tenths of them singletons. The sequencing here drew on peripheral blood, taken on day 0 of MenACWY control vaccination. All receptors come from an adult in good health. The CDR3 runs from the conserved cysteine through the conserved F or W. The D gene is left open where the match is weak. Not all rows give a size; the values are once, few, many and, for expanded clones, a class.

d_call: -
j_call: TRBJ1-5
clone_size: -
v_call: TRBV6-5
cdr3_aa: CASRARGGYNQPQHF
cdr3_nt: TGTGCCAGCAGGGCCCGGGGGGGATACAATCAGCCCCAGCATTTT

d_call: TRBD1
j_call: TRBJ2-3
clone_size: -
v_call: TRBV7-9
cdr3_aa: CASRPTGSTDTQYF
cdr3_nt: TGTGCCAGCAGGCCGACAGGGAGCACAGATACGCAGTATTTT

d_call: -
j_call: TRBJ2-3
clone_size: -
v_call: TRBV28
cdr3_aa: CASSPGGTDTQYF
cdr3_nt: TGTGCCAGCAGTCCTGGCGGCACAGATACGCAGTATTTT

d_call: -
j_call: TRBJ1-2
clone_size: -
v_call: TRBV28
cdr3_aa: CASSFFPLGYGYTF
cdr3_nt: TGTGCCAGCAGTTTCTTCCCCCTGGGCTATGGCTACACCTTC

d_call: -
j_call: TRBJ1-5
clone_size: -
v_call: TRBV28
cdr3_aa: CASRLGAQGNQPQHF
cdr3_nt: TGTGCCAGCAGATTAGGGGCGCAGGGCAATCAGCCCCAGCATTTT

d_call: -
j_call: TRBJ2-7
clone_size: once
v_call: TRBV6-1
cdr3_aa: CASSELGEQYF
cdr3_nt: TGTGCCAGCAGTGAACTCGGGGAGCAGTACTTC

d_call: -
j_call: TRBJ1-5
clone_size: -
v_call: TRBV10-3
cdr3_aa: CAISESPTHSNQPQHF
cdr3_nt: TGTGCCATCAGTGAGTCGCCCACGCATAGCAATCAGCCCCAGCATTTT

d_call: -
j_call: TRBJ2-1
clone_size: -
v_call: TRBV7-9
cdr3_aa: CASSLALAVSYNEQFF
cdr3_nt: TGTGCCAGCAGCTTAGCGCTCGCGGTCTCCTACAATGAGCAGTTCTTC

d_call: -
j_call: TRBJ2-5
clone_size: -
v_call: TRBV4-1
cdr3_aa: CASSLSGREKETQYF
cdr3_nt: TGCGCCAGCAGCCTATCGGGCAGAGAAAAAGAGACCCAGTACTTC

d_call: TRBD1
j_call: TRBJ1-6
clone_size: -
v_call: TRBV25-1
cdr3_aa: CASSDTGASSYNSPLHF
cdr3_nt: TGTGCCAGCAGTGATACAGGGGCGAGCTCCTATAATTCACCCCTCCACTTT

d_call: -
j_call: TRBJ2-5
clone_size: -
v_call: TRBV11-2
cdr3_aa: CASSSGPAVETQYF
cdr3_nt: TGTGCCAGCAGCTCTGGTCCGGCAGTGGAGACCCAGTACTTC

d_call: TRBD1
j_call: TRBJ1-5
clone_size: -
v_call: TRBV7-9
cdr3_aa: CASSQGGISNQPQHF
cdr3_nt: TGTGCCAGCAGCCAGGGGGGGATTAGCAATCAGCCCCAGCATTTT

d_call: -
j_call: TRBJ1-1
clone_size: -
v_call: TRBV11-2
cdr3_aa: CASHNVKGRDTEAFF
cdr3_nt: TGTGCCAGCCATAATGTTAAGGGGCGAGACACTGAAGCTTTCTTT

d_call: TRBD2
j_call: TRBJ2-3
clone_size: -
v_call: TRBV29-1
cdr3_aa: CSVEEPSGSATQYF
cdr3_nt: TGCAGCGTTGAAGAGCCTAGCGGGAGTGCGACGCAGTATTTT

d_call: -
j_call: TRBJ1-5
clone_size: -
v_call: TRBV30
cdr3_aa: CAWSRQSWYSNQPQHF
cdr3_nt: TGTGCCTGGAGTCGGCAGAGCTGGTATAGCAATCAGCCCCAGCATTTT

d_call: TRBD1
j_call: TRBJ1-5
clone_size: -
v_call: TRBV18
cdr3_aa: CASSTGAGGIQPQHF
cdr3_nt: TGTGCCAGCTCAACAGGGGCAGGGGGCATTCAGCCCCAGCATTTT

d_call: -
j_call: TRBJ1-4
clone_size: -
v_call: TRBV5-1
cdr3_aa: CASSLDGTVINEKLFF
cdr3_nt: TGCGCCAGCAGCTTGGACGGGACCGTCATTAATGAAAAACTGTTTTTT

d_call: -
j_call: TRBJ2-3
clone_size: once
v_call: TRBV29-1
cdr3_aa: CSVGPRQPQSTDTQYF
cdr3_nt: TGCAGCGTTGGACCCCGACAGCCGCAGAGCACAGATACGCAGTATTTT

d_call: -
j_call: TRBJ2-7
clone_size: few
v_call: TRBV9
cdr3_aa: CASSSGGGYEQYF
cdr3_nt: TGTGCCAGCAGTTCTGGGGGAGGCTACGAGCAGTACTTC

d_call: -
j_call: TRBJ2-7
clone_size: -
v_call: TRBV5-8
cdr3_aa: CASSLNLMGQGGFYEQYF
cdr3_nt: TGTGCCAGCAGCTTGAATTTAATGGGGCAGGGTGGTTTCTACGAGCAGTACTTC

d_call: -
j_call: TRBJ1-1
clone_size: -
v_call: TRBV6-5
cdr3_aa: CASTETGTHTEAFF
cdr3_nt: TGTGCCAGCACCGAAACGGGCACGCACACTGAAGCTTTCTTT

d_call: -
j_call: TRBJ2-7
clone_size: few
v_call: TRBV29-1
cdr3_aa: CSVARDTGHEQYF
cdr3_nt: TGCAGCGTCGCCAGAGACACCGGTCACGAGCAGTACTTC

d_call: -
j_call: TRBJ2-3
clone_size: -
v_call: TRBV12-3/TRBV12-4
cdr3_aa: CASSPLQDTQYF
cdr3_nt: TGTGCCAGCAGTCCTCTGCAAGATACGCAGTATTTT

d_call: TRBD2
j_call: TRBJ2-7
clone_size: -
v_call: TRBV10-1
cdr3_aa: CASSESGQGGTYEQYF
cdr3_nt: TGCGCCAGCAGTGAGTCGGGTCAGGGAGGGACCTACGAGCAGTACTTC

d_call: -
j_call: TRBJ1-5
clone_size: once
v_call: TRBV28
cdr3_aa: CASTLGGGGNQPQHF
cdr3_nt: TGTGCCAGCACTCTTGGAGGGGGAGGCAATCAGCCCCAGCATTTT

d_call: TRBD1
j_call: TRBJ1-1
clone_size: -
v_call: TRBV18
cdr3_aa: CASSLRQGHAGTEAFF
cdr3_nt: TGTGCCAGCTCTCTTCGACAGGGGCATGCGGGCACTGAAGCTTTCTTT

d_call: -
j_call: TRBJ2-5
clone_size: -
v_call: TRBV3-1/TRBV3-2
cdr3_aa: CASEGVETQYF
cdr3_nt: TGTGCCAGCGAAGGGGTTGAGACCCAGTACTTC

d_call: TRBD1
j_call: TRBJ2-7
clone_size: -
v_call: TRBV10-3
cdr3_aa: CAISDVDRGVYEQYF
cdr3_nt: TGTGCCATCAGTGATGTGGACAGGGGAGTCTACGAGCAGTACTTC

d_call: -
j_call: TRBJ1-2
clone_size: -
v_call: TRBV15
cdr3_aa: CATSRDWADGYTF
cdr3_nt: TGTGCCACCAGCAGAGATTGGGCAGATGGCTACACCTTC

d_call: TRBD1
j_call: TRBJ1-4
clone_size: -
v_call: TRBV10-3
cdr3_aa: CAISERQGNANEKLFF
cdr3_nt: TGTGCCATCAGTGAAAGACAGGGGAACGCTAATGAAAAACTGTTTTTT

d_call: -
j_call: TRBJ2-2
clone_size: -
v_call: TRBV19
cdr3_aa: CASSIPGELFF
cdr3_nt: TGTGCCAGTAGTATCCCAGGGGAGCTGTTTTTT

d_call: -
j_call: TRBJ2-3
clone_size: -
v_call: TRBV5-1
cdr3_aa: CASSLSQGSTDTQYF
cdr3_nt: TGCGCCAGCAGCCTGTCCCAGGGGAGCACAGATACGCAGTATTTT

d_call: TRBD1
j_call: TRBJ1-2
clone_size: -
v_call: TRBV30
cdr3_aa: CAWSVQSDRVGGYTF
cdr3_nt: TGTGCCTGGAGTGTACAGTCGGACAGGGTGGGCGGCTACACCTTC

d_call: -
j_call: TRBJ1-1
clone_size: -
v_call: TRBV19
cdr3_aa: CASSVGGVMNTEAFF
cdr3_nt: TGTGCCAGTAGTGTGGGGGGGGTCATGAACACTGAAGCTTTCTTT

d_call: -
j_call: TRBJ1-1
clone_size: -
v_call: TRBV2
cdr3_aa: CASSEGIGMNTEAFF
cdr3_nt: TGTGCCAGCAGTGAGGGCATCGGTATGAACACTGAAGCTTTCTTT

d_call: -
j_call: TRBJ1-2
clone_size: -
v_call: TRBV21-1
cdr3_aa: CASSKGGDNYGYTF
cdr3_nt: TGTGCCAGCAGCAAAGGGGGGGATAACTATGGCTACACCTTC

d_call: -
j_call: TRBJ2-4
clone_size: -
v_call: TRBV28
cdr3_aa: CASSFPGEYGIQYF
cdr3_nt: TGTGCCAGCAGTTTCCCAGGGGAATACGGCATTCAGTACTTC

d_call: TRBD2
j_call: TRBJ2-1
clone_size: -
v_call: TRBV11-2
cdr3_aa: CASSSGLAGVSNEQFF
cdr3_nt: TGTGCCAGCAGCTCGGGACTAGCGGGAGTTTCTAATGAGCAGTTCTTC

d_call: -
j_call: TRBJ1-4
clone_size: -
v_call: TRBV5-6
cdr3_aa: CASGRGGATNEKLFF
cdr3_nt: TGTGCCAGCGGGAGGGGCGGCGCAACTAATGAAAAACTGTTTTTT

d_call: TRBD1
j_call: TRBJ1-5
clone_size: -
v_call: TRBV9
cdr3_aa: CASSLGTVSNQPQHF
cdr3_nt: TGTGCCAGCAGTCTCGGGACAGTAAGCAATCAGCCCCAGCATTTT

d_call: TRBD2
j_call: TRBJ2-3
clone_size: -
v_call: TRBV4-2
cdr3_aa: CASSQKRERWDTQYF
cdr3_nt: TGTGCCAGCAGCCAAAAGCGGGAGCGGTGGGATACGCAGTATTTT

d_call: -
j_call: TRBJ1-2
clone_size: few
v_call: TRBV5-1
cdr3_aa: CASSRSAVANYGYTF
cdr3_nt: TGCGCCAGCAGCAGATCGGCAGTAGCTAACTATGGCTACACCTTC

d_call: TRBD2
j_call: TRBJ2-1
clone_size: -
v_call: TRBV19
cdr3_aa: CASSIGTSGSNEQFF
cdr3_nt: TGTGCCAGTAGTATAGGGACTAGCGGGAGCAATGAGCAGTTCTTC